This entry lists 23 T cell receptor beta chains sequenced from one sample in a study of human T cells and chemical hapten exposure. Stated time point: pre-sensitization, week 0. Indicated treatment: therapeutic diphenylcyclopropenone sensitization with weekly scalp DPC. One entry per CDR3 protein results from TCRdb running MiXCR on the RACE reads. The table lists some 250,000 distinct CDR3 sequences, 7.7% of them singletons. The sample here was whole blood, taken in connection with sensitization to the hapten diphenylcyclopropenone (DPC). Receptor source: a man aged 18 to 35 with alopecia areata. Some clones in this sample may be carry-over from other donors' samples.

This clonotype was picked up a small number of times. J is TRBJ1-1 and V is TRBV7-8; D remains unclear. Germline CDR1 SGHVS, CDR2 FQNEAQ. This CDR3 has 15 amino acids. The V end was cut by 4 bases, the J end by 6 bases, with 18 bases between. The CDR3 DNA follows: TGTGCCAGCAGCTCAGGAGGTTGGGCGGCCGCTGAAGCTTTCTTT. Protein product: CASSSGGWAAAEAFF.

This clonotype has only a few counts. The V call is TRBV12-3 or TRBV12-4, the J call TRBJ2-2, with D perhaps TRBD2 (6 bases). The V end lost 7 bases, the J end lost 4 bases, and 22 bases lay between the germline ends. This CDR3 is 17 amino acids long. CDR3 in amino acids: CASTKGGVYLGTGELFF. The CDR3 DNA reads TGTGCCAGCACCAAAGGAGGGGTTTATTTAGGCACCGGGGAGCTGTTTTTT.

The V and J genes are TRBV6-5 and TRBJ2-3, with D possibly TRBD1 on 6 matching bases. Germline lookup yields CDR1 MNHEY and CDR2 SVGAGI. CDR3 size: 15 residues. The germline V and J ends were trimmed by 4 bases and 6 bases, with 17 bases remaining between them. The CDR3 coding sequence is TGTGCCAGCAGTTCTCAGGGGCATTTCAGGGATACGCAGTATTTT. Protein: CASSSQGHFRDTQYF.

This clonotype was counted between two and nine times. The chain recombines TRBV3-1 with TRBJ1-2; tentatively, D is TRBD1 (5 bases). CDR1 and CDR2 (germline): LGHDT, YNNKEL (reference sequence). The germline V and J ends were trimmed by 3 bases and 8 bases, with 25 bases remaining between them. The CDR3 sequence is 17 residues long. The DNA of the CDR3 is TGTGCCAGCAGCCACAATGTCCGCCGGACACAAACAGACGGCTACACCTTC. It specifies CASSHNVRRTQTDGYTF.

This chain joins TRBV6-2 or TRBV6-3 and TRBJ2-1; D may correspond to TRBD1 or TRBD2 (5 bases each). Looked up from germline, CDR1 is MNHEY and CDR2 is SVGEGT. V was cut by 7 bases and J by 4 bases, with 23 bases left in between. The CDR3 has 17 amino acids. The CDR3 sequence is CASKGWQGLTGYNEQFF. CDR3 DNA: TGTGCCAGCAAGGGGTGGCAGGGTCTAACGGGATACAATGAGCAGTTCTTC.

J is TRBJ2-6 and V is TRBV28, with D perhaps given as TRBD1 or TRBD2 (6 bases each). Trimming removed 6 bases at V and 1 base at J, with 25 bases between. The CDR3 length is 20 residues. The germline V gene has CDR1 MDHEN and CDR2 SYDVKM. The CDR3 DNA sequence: TGTGCCAGCAGCCCTGGACCATCGGGCTCGGGGGCATCTGGGGCCAACGTCCTGACTTTC. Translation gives CASSPGPSGSGASGANVLTF.

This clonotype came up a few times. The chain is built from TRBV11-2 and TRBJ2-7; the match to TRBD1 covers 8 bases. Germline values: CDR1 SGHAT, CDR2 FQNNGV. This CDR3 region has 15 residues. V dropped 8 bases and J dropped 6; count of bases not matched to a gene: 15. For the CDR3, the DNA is TGTGCCAGCCATTGGGGGACAGGCAGGTATCGCGAGCAGTACTTC. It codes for CASHWGTGRYREQYF.

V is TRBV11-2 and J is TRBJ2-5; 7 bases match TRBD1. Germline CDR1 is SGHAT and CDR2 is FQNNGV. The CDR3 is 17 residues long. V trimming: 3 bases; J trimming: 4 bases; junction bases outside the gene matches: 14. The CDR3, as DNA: TGTGCCAGCAGCTTGGAGTATGTGACAGGGTATGCAGAGACCCAGTACTTC. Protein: CASSLEYVTGYAETQYF. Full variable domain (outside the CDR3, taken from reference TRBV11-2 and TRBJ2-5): EAGVAQSPRYKIIEKRQSVAFWCNPISGHATLYWYQQILGQGPKLLIQFQNNGVVDDSQLPKDRFSAERLKGVDSTLKIQPAKLEDSAVYLCASSLEYVTGYAETQYFGPGTRLLVL.

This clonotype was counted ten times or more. CDR3 DNA sequence: TGCAGCGCCGGTGGACAGGGGGCTTTCACAGATACGCAGTATTTT. Protein sequence: CSAGGQGAFTDTQYF. J is TRBJ2-3 and V is TRBV29-1; 11 positions match TRBD1. The CDR3 has 15 amino acids. Germline CDR1 and CDR2: SQVTM and ANQGSEA. The V segment lost 7 bases and the J segment 2 bases; nucleotides outside the gene matches: 8.

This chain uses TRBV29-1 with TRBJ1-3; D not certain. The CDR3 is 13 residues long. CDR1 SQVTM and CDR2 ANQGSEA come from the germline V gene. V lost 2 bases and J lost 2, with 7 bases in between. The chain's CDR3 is CSVEPGPGNTIYF. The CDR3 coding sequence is TGCAGCGTTGAACCAGGTCCTGGAAACACCATATATTTT. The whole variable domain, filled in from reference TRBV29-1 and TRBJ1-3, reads SAVISQKPSRDICQRGTSLTIQCQVDSQVTMMFWYRQQPGQSLTLIATANQGSEATYESGFVIDKFPISRPNLTFSTLTVSNMSPEDSSIYLCSVEPGPGNTIYFGEGSWLTVV.

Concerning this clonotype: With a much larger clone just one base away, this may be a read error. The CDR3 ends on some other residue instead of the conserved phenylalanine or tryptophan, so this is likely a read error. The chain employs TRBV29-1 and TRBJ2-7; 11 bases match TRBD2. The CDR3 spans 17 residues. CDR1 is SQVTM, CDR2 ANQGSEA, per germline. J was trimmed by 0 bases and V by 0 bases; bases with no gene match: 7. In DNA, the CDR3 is TGCAGCGTTGAAGAATTCAGTAGCGGGGGGGCCTCCTACGAGCAGTACTAC. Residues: CSVEEFSSGGASYEQYY.

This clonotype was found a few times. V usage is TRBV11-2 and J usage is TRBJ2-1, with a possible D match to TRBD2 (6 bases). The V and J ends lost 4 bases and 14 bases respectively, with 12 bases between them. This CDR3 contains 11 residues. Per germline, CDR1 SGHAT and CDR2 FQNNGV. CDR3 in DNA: TGTGCCAGCAGCTCTAGCGCGGGGAAGTTCTTC. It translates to CASSSSAGKFF.

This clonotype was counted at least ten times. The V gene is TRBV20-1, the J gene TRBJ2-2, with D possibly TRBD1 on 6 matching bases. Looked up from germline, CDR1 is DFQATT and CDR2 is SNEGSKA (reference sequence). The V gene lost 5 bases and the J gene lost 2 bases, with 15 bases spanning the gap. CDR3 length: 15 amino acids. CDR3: CSAQQGSTNTGELFF. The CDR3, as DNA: TGCAGTGCTCAACAGGGAAGCACAAACACCGGGGAGCTGTTTTTT.

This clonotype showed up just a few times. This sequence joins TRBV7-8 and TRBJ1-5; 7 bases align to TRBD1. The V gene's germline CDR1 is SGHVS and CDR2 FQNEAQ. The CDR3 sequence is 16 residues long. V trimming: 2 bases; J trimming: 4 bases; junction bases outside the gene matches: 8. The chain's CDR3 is CASSLSRGGGNQPQHF. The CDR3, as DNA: TGTGCCAGCAGCTTAAGCAGAGGGGGCGGGAATCAGCCCCAGCATTTT.

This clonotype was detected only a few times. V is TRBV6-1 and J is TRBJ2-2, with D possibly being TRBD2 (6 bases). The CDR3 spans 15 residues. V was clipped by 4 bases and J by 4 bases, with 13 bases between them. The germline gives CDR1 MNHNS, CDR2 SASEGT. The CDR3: CASSAQEGGTGELFF. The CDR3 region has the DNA TGTGCCAGCAGTGCTCAGGAGGGAGGCACCGGGGAGCTGTTTTTT.

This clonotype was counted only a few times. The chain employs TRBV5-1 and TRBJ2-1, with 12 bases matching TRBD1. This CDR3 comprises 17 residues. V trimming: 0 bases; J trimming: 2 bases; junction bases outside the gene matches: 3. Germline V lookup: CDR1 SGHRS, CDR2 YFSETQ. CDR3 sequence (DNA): TGCGCCAGCAGCTTGGTTGGGACAGGGGGCGCCTACAATGAGCAGTTCTTC. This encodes CASSLVGTGGAYNEQFF.

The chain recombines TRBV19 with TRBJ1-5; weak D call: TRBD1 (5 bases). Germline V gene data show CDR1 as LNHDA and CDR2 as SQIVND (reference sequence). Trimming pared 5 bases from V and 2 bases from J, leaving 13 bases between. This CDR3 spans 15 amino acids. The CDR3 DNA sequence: TGTGCCAGTAGTTATTGGGGGTTCGGCAATCAGCCCCAGCATTTT. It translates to CASSYWGFGNQPQHF.

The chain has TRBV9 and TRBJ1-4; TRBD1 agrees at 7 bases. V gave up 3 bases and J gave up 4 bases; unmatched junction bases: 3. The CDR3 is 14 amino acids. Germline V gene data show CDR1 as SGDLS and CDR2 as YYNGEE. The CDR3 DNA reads TGTGCCAGCAGCGCCCGGGACAGTAATGAAAAACTGTTTTTT. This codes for CASSARDSNEKLFF. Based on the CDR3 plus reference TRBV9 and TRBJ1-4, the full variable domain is DSGVTQTPKHLITATGQRVTLRCSPRSGDLSVYWYQQSLDQGLQFLIQYYNGEERAKGNILERFSAQQFPDLHSELNLSSLELGDSALYFCASSARDSNEKLFFGSGTQLSVL.

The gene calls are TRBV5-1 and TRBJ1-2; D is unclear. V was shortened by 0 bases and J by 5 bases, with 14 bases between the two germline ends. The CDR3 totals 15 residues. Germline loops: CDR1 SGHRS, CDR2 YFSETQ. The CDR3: CASSLDSTVGYGYTF. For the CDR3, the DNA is TGCGCCAGCAGCTTGGACAGCACGGTGGGATATGGCTACACCTTC.

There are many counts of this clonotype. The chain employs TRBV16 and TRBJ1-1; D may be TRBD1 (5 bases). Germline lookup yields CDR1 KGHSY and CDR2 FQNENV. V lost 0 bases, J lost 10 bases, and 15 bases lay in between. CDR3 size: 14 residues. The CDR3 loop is CASSQSPGLSGAFF. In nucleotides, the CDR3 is TGTGCCAGCAGCCAATCGCCGGGACTCTCGGGAGCTTTCTTT. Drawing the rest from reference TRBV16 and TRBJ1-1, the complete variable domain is GEEVAQTPKHLVRGEGQKAKLYCAPIKGHSYVFWYQQVLKNEFKFLISFQNENVFDETGMPKERFSAKCLPNSPCSLEIQATKLEDSAVYFCASSQSPGLSGAFFGQGTRLTVV.

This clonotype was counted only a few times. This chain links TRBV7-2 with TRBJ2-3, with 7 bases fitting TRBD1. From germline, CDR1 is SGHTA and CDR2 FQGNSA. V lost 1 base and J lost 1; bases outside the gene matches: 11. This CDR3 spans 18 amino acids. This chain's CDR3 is CASSLETTGTDRTDTQYF. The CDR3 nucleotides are TGTGCCAGCAGCTTAGAGACTACCGGGACAGATCGCACAGATACGCAGTATTTT.

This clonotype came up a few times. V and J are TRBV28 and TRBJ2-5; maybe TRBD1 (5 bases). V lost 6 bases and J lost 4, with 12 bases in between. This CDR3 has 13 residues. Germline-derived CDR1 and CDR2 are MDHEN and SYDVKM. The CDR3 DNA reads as TGTGCCAGCAGCTCCGGACAAAGAGAGACCCAGTACTTC. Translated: CASSSGQRETQYF.

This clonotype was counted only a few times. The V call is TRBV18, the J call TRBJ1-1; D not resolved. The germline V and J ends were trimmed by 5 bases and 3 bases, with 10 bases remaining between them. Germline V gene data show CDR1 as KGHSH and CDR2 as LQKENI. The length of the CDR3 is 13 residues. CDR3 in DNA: TGTGCCAGCTCATCTAGGGATTACACTGAAGCTTTCTTT. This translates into CASSSRDYTEAFF.